These 11 T cell receptor beta chains were sequenced from one sample in a study of Ad26.COV2.S vaccination and SARS-CoV-2 variants. Sample treatment: roughly 19 received Ad26.COV2.S at low or high dose, single or two shots; several received placebo; per-sample allocation not given. Sampling happened 63 days after the first vaccine or placebo injection. Assay: immunoSEQ multiplex PCR; the TCRdb copy retains only in-frame clones and omits some. The data hold under 550,000 clones, with approximately 92% observed a single time. The sequencing used peripheral blood, collected in a trial of Ad26.COV2.S vaccine versus placebo. Every receptor here comes from a person aged 18-65 years who received the Ad26.COV2.S COVID-19 vaccine or a placebo.

The chain has TRBV28 and TRBJ1-3; D not certain. CDR1 MDHEN and CDR2 SYDVKM come from the germline V gene. The V and J ends lost 3 bases and 4 bases respectively, with 7 bases between them. This CDR3 region has 13 residues. CDR3: CASSLSWGNTIYF. CDR3 nucleotides: TGTGCCAGCAGTTTGAGTTGGGGAAACACCATATATTTT.

The chain uses TRBV15 and TRBJ2-2, with TRBD1 matching over 8 bases. V lost 5 bases, J lost 6 bases, and 11 bases stayed unmatched. The germline V gene has CDR1 LNHNV and CDR2 YYDKDF (reference sequence). This CDR3 contains 16 residues. CDR3: CATSPRDRSFAGELFF. The DNA of the CDR3 is TGTGCCACCAGCCCCCGGGACAGGTCTTTTGCCGGGGAGCTGTTTTTT. The whole variable domain, filled in from reference TRBV15 and TRBJ2-2, reads DAMVIQNPRYQVTQFGKPVTLSCSQTLNHNVMYWYQQKSSQAPKLLFHYYDKDFNNEADTPDNFQSRRPNTSFCFLDIRSPGLGDTAMYLCATSPRDRSFAGELFFGEGSRLTVL.

This sequence joins TRBV29-1 and TRBJ2-7; D uncertain. Trimming took 1 base from V and 1 from J, leaving 11 bases between them. CDR1 and CDR2 (germline): SQVTM, ANQGSEA. The CDR3 spans 14 residues. The CDR3 here is CSVEVMESSYEQYF. CDR3 bases: TGCAGCGTTGAAGTTATGGAAAGTTCCTACGAGCAGTACTTC.

The table lists this clone with a count of one. The chain is built from TRBV13 and TRBJ2-7, with 10 bases that match TRBD1. Germline CDR1 reads PRHDT; CDR2 reads FYEKMQ (reference sequence). The CDR3 contains 14 residues. After removal of 5 bases from V and 4 bases from J, the junction contained 5 bases not matched to a gene. The CDR3 protein is CASSPTGGVYEQYF. CDR3 bases: TGTGCCAGCAGCCCGACAGGGGGCGTTTACGAGCAGTACTTC.

The gene calls are TRBV6-2 or TRBV6-3 and TRBJ2-5; TRBD2 aligns across 11 bases. V lost 0 bases and J lost 5; bases outside the gene matches: 8. Looked up from germline, CDR1 is MNHEY and CDR2 is SVGEGT. The CDR3 is 17 amino acids. DNA for the CDR3: TGTGCCAGCAGTTACTCGAATCAACTAGCGGGAGAGGAGACCCAGTACTTC. Protein sequence: CASSYSNQLAGEETQYF.

The chain combines TRBV4-1 with TRBJ2-7, with D tentatively TRBD2 (5 bases). The V end was cut by 1 base, the J end by 3 bases, with 10 bases between. The CDR3 contains 14 residues. Germline CDR1 and CDR2: MGHRA and YSYEKL. CDR3 protein: CASSQGGPGYEQYF. CDR3 bases: TGCGCCAGCAGCCAAGGAGGGCCTGGCTACGAGCAGTACTTC.

The chain joins TRBV10-3 to TRBJ2-4; weak D call: TRBD1 (6 bases). V dropped 10 bases and J dropped 1 base, with 17 bases sitting between them. Germline CDR1 reads ENHRY; CDR2 reads SYGVKD. This CDR3 has 15 amino acids. Here the CDR3 DNA reads TGTGCCACCAGGGAGATACAGGGTGCCAAAAACATTCAGTACTTC. Its protein product is CATREIQGAKNIQYF.

The V gene is TRBV30, the J gene TRBJ1-2, with D unresolved. CDR3 length equals 14 residues. The V gene lost 0 bases and the J gene lost 8 bases, with 16 bases spanning the gap. Germline V CDR1 and CDR2: GTSNPN, SVGIG (reference sequence). In DNA, the CDR3 is TGTGCCTGGAGTGTGCCCGGTTTCATTGAAGGCTACACCTTC. The encoded protein is CAWSVPGFIEGYTF.

V usage is TRBV30 and J usage is TRBJ2-3; 9 bases agree with TRBD2. The CDR3 runs 11 residues. J was trimmed by 6 bases and V by 7 bases; bases with no gene match: 2. Germline V gene sequence: CDR1 GTSNPN, CDR2 SVGIG (reference sequence). The CDR3 sequence: CASGTSDTQYF. The DNA of the CDR3 is TGTGCCTCCGGGACTAGCGATACGCAGTATTTT.

This clone was counted once. This sequence joins TRBV3-1 (or the pseudogene TRBV3-2) and TRBJ2-7; D ambiguous. Trimming pared 4 bases from V and 0 bases from J, leaving 10 bases between. Germline CDR1 is LGHDT and CDR2 is YNNKEL (reference sequence). The length of the CDR3 is 14 residues. As DNA, the CDR3 is TGTGCCAGCAGCCCTTCTGCCCCCTCCTACGAGCAGTACTTC. Translated, it gives CASSPSAPSYEQYF.

CDR3 in amino acids: CASSPPGLNQPQHF. In DNA form, the CDR3 reads TGTGCCAGCAGCCCACCGGGGCTCAATCAGCCCCAGCATTTT. The chain couples TRBV7-9 to TRBJ1-5, with a weak D call TRBD1 (5 bases). V lost 5 bases and J lost 3, with 11 bases in between. This CDR3 region has 14 residues. Per germline, CDR1 SEHNR and CDR2 FQNEAQ (reference sequence).